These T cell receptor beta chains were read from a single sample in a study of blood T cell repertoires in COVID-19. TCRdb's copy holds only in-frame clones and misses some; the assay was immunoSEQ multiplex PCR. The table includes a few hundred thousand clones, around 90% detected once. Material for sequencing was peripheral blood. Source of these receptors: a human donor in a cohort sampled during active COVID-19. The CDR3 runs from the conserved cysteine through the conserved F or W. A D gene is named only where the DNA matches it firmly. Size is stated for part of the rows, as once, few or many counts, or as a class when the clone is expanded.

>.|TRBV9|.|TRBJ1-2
CASSATAGTQGTYGYTF
TGTGCCAGCAGCGCCACTGCCGGGACCCAAGGGACTTATGGCTACACCTTC
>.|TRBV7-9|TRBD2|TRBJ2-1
CASSPGAGVAYNEQFF
TGTGCCAGCAGCCCCGGTGCGGGAGTGGCCTACAATGAGCAGTTCTTC
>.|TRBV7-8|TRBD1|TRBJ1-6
CASSFAAGTASSYNSPLHF
TGTGCCAGCAGCTTCGCGGCCGGGACAGCAAGCTCCTATAATTCACCCCTCCACTTT
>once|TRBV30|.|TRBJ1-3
CAWRPLRGVDTIYF
TGTGCCTGGAGGCCCCTCCGGGGGGTTGACACCATATATTTT
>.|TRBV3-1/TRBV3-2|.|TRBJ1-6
CASSRDRDSPLHF
TGTGCCAGCAGCCGCGACAGAGATTCACCCCTCCACTTT
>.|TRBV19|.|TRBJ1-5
CASSRETVASNQPQHF
TGTGCCAGTAGTAGGGAGACCGTAGCTAGCAATCAGCCCCAGCATTTT
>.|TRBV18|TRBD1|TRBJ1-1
CASSPLSTGVTEAFF
TGTGCCAGCTCACCACTTAGTACAGGGGTCACTGAAGCTTTCTTT
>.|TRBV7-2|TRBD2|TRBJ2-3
CASSSHGTSGSTDTQYF
TGTGCCAGCAGCTCACATGGGACTAGCGGGAGCACAGATACGCAGTATTTT
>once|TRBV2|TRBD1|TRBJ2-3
CATRLDRDLITDTQYF
TGTGCCACGAGGCTGGACAGGGATCTAATAACAGATACGCAGTATTTT
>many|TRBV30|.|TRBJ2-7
CAWSDSHGYEQYF
TGTGCCTGGAGTGATAGCCATGGGTACGAGCAGTACTTC
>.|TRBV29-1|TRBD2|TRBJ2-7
CSVGLDSDEQYF
TGCAGCGTGGGACTAGACTCTGACGAGCAGTACTTC
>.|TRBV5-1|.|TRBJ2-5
CASSLGRGRETQYF
TGCGCCAGCAGCTTGGGGAGGGGGCGAGAGACCCAGTACTTC
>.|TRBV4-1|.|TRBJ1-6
CASSQKYLGSDTNSPLHF
TGCGCCAGCAGCCAAAAGTATCTTGGTTCGGACACAAATTCACCCCTCCACTTT
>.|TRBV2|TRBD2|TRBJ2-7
CASTPNPGLAGYEQYF
TGTGCCAGCACCCCGAACCCAGGACTAGCAGGCTACGAGCAGTACTTC
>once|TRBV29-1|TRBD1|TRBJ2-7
CSVEGDRDGYEQYF
TGCAGCGTTGAAGGGGACAGGGATGGCTACGAGCAGTACTTC
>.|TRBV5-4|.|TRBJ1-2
CASSLTGNYLGGYTF
TGTGCCAGCAGCCTGACGGGGAATTACTTGGGTGGCTACACCTTC
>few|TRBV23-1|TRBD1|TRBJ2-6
CASSPGQGEGANVLTF
TGCGCCAGCAGTCCGGGACAGGGGGAAGGGGCCAACGTCCTGACTTTC
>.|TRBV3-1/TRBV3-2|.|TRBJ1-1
CASSQGVGITEAFF
TGTGCCAGCAGCCAAGGGGTCGGGATCACTGAAGCTTTCTTT
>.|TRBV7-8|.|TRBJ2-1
CASSLASSNLLEQFF
TGTGCCAGCAGCTTAGCGAGTAGTAACTTGCTCGAGCAGTTCTTC
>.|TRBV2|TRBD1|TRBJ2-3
CAAVYQGAAPDTQYF
TGTGCCGCGGTCTACCAGGGGGCCGCGCCAGATACGCAGTATTTT
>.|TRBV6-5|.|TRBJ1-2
CASSYSSRADYGYTF
TGTGCCAGCAGTTACTCGTCCAGGGCGGACTATGGCTACACCTTC
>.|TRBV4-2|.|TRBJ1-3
CASSQGVNTIYF
TGTGCCAGCAGCCAAGGAGTCAACACCATATATTTT
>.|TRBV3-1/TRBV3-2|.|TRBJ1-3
CASSQSRAGNTIYF
TGTGCCAGCAGCCAAAGCAGGGCTGGAAACACCATATATTTT
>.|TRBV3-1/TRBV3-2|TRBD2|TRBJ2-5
CASSQAAGLAGETQYF
TGTGCCAGCAGCCAAGCTGCGGGACTAGCGGGGGAGACCCAGTACTTC
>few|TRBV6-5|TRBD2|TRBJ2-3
CASSYGGSTDTQYF
TGTGCCAGCAGTTACGGCGGGAGTACAGATACGCAGTATTTT
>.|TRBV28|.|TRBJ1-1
CASIQSRRAFF
TGTGCCAGCATTCAGAGTAGGAGAGCTTTCTTT
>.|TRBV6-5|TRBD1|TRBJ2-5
CASSDRAVETQYF
TGTGCCAGCAGCGACAGGGCGGTAGAGACCCAGTACTTC
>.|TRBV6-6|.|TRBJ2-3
CASSLASRTSTDTQYF
TGTGCCAGCAGCTTAGCCTCTCGGACTAGCACAGATACGCAGTATTTT
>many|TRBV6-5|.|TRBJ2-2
CASSLWGQVTGELFF
TGTGCCAGCAGCCTTTGGGGCCAGGTCACCGGGGAGCTGTTTTTT
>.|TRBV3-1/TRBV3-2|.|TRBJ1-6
CASSPAGSPLHF
TGTGCCAGCAGCCCGGCGGGGTCACCCCTCCACTTT
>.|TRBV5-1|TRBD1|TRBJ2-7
CASSSQGSTYEQYF
TGCGCCAGCAGCTCACAGGGGTCCACCTACGAGCAGTACTTC
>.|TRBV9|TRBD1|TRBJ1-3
CASSPHLGTVASGNTIYF
TGTGCCAGCAGTCCTCACCTGGGGACAGTGGCCTCTGGAAACACCATATATTTT
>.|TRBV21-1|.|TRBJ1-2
CASSVRVTYGYTF
TGTGCCAGCAGCGTCAGGGTTACCTATGGCTACACCTTC
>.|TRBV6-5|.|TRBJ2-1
CASSYGGHNNEQFF
TGTGCCAGCAGTTACGGGGGACATAACAATGAGCAGTTCTTC
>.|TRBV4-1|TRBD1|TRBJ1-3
CASSPETGYIYGNTIYF
TGCGCCAGCAGCCCGGAGACAGGGTACATTTATGGAAACACCATATATTTT
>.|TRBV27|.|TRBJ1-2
CASSLSRTIKSYTF
TGTGCCAGCAGTTTATCGCGGACTATAAAAAGCTACACCTTC
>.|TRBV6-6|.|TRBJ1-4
CASSASGIATNEKLFF
TGTGCCAGCAGTGCGTCAGGGATTGCAACTAATGAAAAACTGTTTTTT
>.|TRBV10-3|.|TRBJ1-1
CAISDHRMNTEAFF
TGTGCCATCAGTGACCACAGAATGAACACTGAAGCTTTCTTT
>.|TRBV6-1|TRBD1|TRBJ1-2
CASSDRDRYYGYTF
TGTGCCAGCAGTGACCGGGACAGATACTATGGCTACACCTTC
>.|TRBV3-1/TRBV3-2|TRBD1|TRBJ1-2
CASSLPGQGRGYTF
TGTGCCAGCAGCCTCCCGGGACAGGGACGGGGCTACACCTTC
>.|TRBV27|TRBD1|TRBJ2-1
CASSWDRVSRANEQFF
TGTGCCAGCAGTTGGGACAGAGTATCGCGGGCCAATGAGCAGTTCTTC
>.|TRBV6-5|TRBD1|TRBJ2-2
CASRTGREAGELFF
TGTGCCAGCAGGACAGGGCGAGAGGCCGGGGAGCTGTTTTTT
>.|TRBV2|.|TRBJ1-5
CASSPQGRNQPQHF
TGTGCCAGCAGTCCACAGGGCCGCAATCAGCCCCAGCATTTT
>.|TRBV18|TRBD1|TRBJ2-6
CASSRPLQGAPGANVLTF
TGTGCCAGCTCACGACCCCTTCAGGGGGCGCCCGGGGCCAACGTCCTGACTTTC
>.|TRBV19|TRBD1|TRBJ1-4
CASSMGMVGQGAEKLFF
TGTGCCAGTAGTATGGGCATGGTGGGACAGGGTGCAGAAAAACTGTTTTTT
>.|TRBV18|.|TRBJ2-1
CASSEQGYNEQFF
TGTGCCAGCTCAGAGCAGGGGTACAATGAGCAGTTCTTC
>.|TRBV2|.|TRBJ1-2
CASSEGGTYGYTF
TGTGCCAGCAGTGAAGGGGGCACTTATGGCTACACCTTC
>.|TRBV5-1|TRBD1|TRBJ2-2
CASSDGNQGVSSGELFF
TGCGCCAGCAGCGACGGCAATCAGGGGGTCTCATCCGGGGAGCTGTTTTTT
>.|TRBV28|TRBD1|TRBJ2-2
CASLQGYTGELFF
TGTGCCAGCTTACAGGGGTACACCGGGGAGCTGTTTTTT
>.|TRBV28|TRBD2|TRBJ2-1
CASSLSGRPGDEQFF
TGTGCCAGCAGCCTTAGCGGGAGACCCGGGGATGAGCAGTTCTTC
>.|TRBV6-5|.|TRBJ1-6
CASFRDNHNSPLHF
TGTGCCAGTTTCCGGGACAATCATAATTCACCCCTCCACTTT
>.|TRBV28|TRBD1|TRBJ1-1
CASSFSGQGGEAFF
TGTGCCAGCAGTTTCTCGGGACAGGGAGGTGAAGCTTTCTTT
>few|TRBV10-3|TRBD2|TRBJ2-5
CAISIGLAGVGTQYF
TGTGCCATCAGTATAGGACTAGCGGGGGTCGGGACCCAGTACTTC
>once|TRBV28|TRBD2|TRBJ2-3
CASSFSAGGGTDTQYF
TGTGCCAGCAGTTTTTCAGCGGGAGGGGGCACAGATACGCAGTATTTT
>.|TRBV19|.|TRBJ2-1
CASRQGLFLHNEQFF
TGTGCCAGTAGACAAGGACTCTTCCTCCACAATGAGCAGTTCTTC
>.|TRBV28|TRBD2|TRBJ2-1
CASSTSREAPPYNEQFF
TGTGCCAGCAGTACCTCCCGGGAGGCCCCCCCCTACAATGAGCAGTTCTTC
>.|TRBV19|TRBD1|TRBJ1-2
CASTPTGGPGGYTF
TGTGCCAGTACCCCGACAGGGGGCCCCGGTGGCTACACCTTC
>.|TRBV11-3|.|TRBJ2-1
CASSLGRNEQFF
TGTGCCAGCAGCTTAGGCAGAAATGAGCAGTTCTTC
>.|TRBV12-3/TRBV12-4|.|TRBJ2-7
CASSLGLSYEQYF
TGTGCCAGCAGTTTGGGACTGAGCTACGAGCAGTACTTC